Presented here are 12 T cell receptor beta chains from one specimen sequenced in a study of control samples from healthy donors and cancer patients. Profiled with immunoSEQ multiplex PCR; TCRdb holds only in-frame clones, not every one. The sample shows fewer than 85,000 clones, 85% to 95% of them seen only once. Sequencing input: blood. The receptors stem from a woman aged 55-75 years in good health.

This clone was detected once. The chain joins TRBV7-3 to TRBJ2-1; D perhaps matches TRBD2 (5 bases). V was pared by 1 base and J by 7 bases, with 8 bases between. The CDR3 spans 13 residues. Germline V gives CDR1 SGHTA, CDR2 FQGTGA. The CDR3 DNA follows: TGTGCCAGCAGCTTAAACGGCGGGAATGAGCAGTTCTTC. It is translated as CASSLNGGNEQFF. The full variable domain, completed using reference TRBV7-3 and TRBJ2-1, is GAGVSQTPSNKVTEKGKYVELRCDPISGHTALYWYRQSLGQGPEFLIYFQGTGAADDSGLPNDRFFAVRPEGSVSTLKIQRTERGDSAVYLCASSLNGGNEQFFGPGTRLTVL.

The V gene is TRBV24-1, the J gene TRBJ2-1, with a weak D call TRBD1 (5 bases). Germline lookup yields CDR1 KGHDR and CDR2 SFDVKD. V was clipped by 3 bases and J by 10 bases, with 6 bases between them. The CDR3 runs to 11 residues. The CDR3 reads CATSDHREQFF. CDR3 DNA: TGTGCCACCAGTGATCACAGGGAGCAGTTCTTC.

The rearrangement joins TRBV28 to TRBJ1-5; 8 bases fit TRBD1. Germline CDR1 is MDHEN and CDR2 is SYDVKM. There are 13 residues in the CDR3. V shed 6 bases, J shed 6 bases, and the junction held 4 bases outside the gene matches. CDR3 nucleotide sequence: TGTGCCAGCAGGACAGGGGAGCGTCAGCCCCAGCATTTT. It encodes CASRTGERQPQHF.

The V call is TRBV2, the J call TRBJ2-7, with 8 positions matching TRBD1. Trimming removed 8 bases from V and 3 bases from J; junction bases left unmatched: 3. Germline V lookup: CDR1 SNHLY, CDR2 FYNNEI. CDR3 length equals 12 residues. The CDR3 sequence: CASYGTGYEQYF. The CDR3, as DNA: TGTGCCAGCTACGGGACAGGCTACGAGCAGTACTTC.

This chain joins TRBV11-2 and TRBJ2-1; TRBD2 matches at 13 bases. The ends lost 1 base at V and 14 bases at J; junction bases unmatched: 5. Germline V gene sequence: CDR1 SGHAT, CDR2 FQNNGV. CDR3 size: 14 residues. CDR3 bases: TGTGCCAGCAGCTTAGGACTAGCGGGAGGAATGAAGTTCTTC. Translation gives CASSLGLAGGMKFF.

The rearrangement joins TRBV19 to TRBJ2-2; weak D call: TRBD2 (5 bases). Germline values: CDR1 LNHDA, CDR2 SQIVND (reference sequence). With 3 bases removed from V and 5 bases from J, the gap between germline ends came to 13 bases. The CDR3 contains 15 residues. CDR3 in DNA: TGTGCCAGTAGTATGACGGACTTAAGAACCGGGGAGCTGTTTTTT. It yields the protein CASSMTDLRTGELFF.

In DNA form, the CDR3 reads TGCAGTGCTAGTCGCCCCGAGACAGATACGCAGTATTTT. Its protein product is CSASRPETDTQYF. The V and J genes are TRBV20-1 and TRBJ2-3; D unclear. The CDR3 extends over 13 amino acids. Germline V gives CDR1 DFQATT, CDR2 SNEGSKA (reference sequence). Trimming took off 3 bases at V and 3 bases at J, with 10 bases between the two ends.

The chain employs TRBV7-6 and TRBJ2-3; D is unresolved. CDR1 is SGHVS and CDR2 is FNYEAQ in the germline V gene. The V and J ends lost 2 bases and 0 bases respectively, with 0 bases between them. The CDR3 sequence is 12 residues long. The CDR3 DNA reads TGTGCCAGCAGCTTAAGCACAGATACGCAGTATTTT. It is translated as CASSLSTDTQYF.

The gene calls are TRBV24-1 and TRBJ1-5; TRBD1 agrees at 9 bases. This CDR3 is built from 15 residues. V lost 3 bases to trimming and J lost 5 bases; unmatched junction nucleotides: 4. Germline CDR1 is KGHDR and CDR2 is SFDVKD. The chain's CDR3 is CATSDPGQGDQPQHF. CDR3 nucleotides: TGTGCCACCAGTGATCCGGGACAGGGTGATCAGCCCCAGCATTTT.

This chain connects TRBV11-2 to TRBJ1-1; 7 bases are shared with TRBD1. CDR3 length: 13 amino acids. Germline V gene data show CDR1 as SGHAT and CDR2 as FQNNGV. The trim removed 5 bases at V and 8 bases at J, leaving 8 bases unmatched. CDR3 sequence: CASSPEDRWEAFF. Written as DNA, the CDR3 is TGTGCCAGCAGCCCGGAGGACAGGTGGGAAGCTTTCTTT.

The chain is built from TRBV5-1 and TRBJ2-2; D is unclear. Germline V CDR1 and CDR2: SGHRS, YFSETQ. The CDR3 has 14 residues. The V end was cut by 3 bases, the J end by 0 bases, with 6 bases between. The CDR3 sequence is CASSYVTNTGELFF. The CDR3 DNA sequence: TGCGCCAGCAGCTACGTGACGAACACCGGGGAGCTGTTTTTT.

The chain joins TRBV11-2 to TRBJ2-7; 10 bases agree with TRBD2. The V gene end was trimmed by 5 bases and the J gene end by 4 bases; junction bases not matched to a gene: 5. The CDR3 covers 14 residues. Germline values: CDR1 SGHAT, CDR2 FQNNGV. CDR3 coding DNA: TGTGCCAGCAGCGCCCATAGCGGGAGGTACGAGCAGTACTTC. Protein: CASSAHSGRYEQYF.